The clone carrying this T cell receptor beta chain came up a few times. The sample originates from a study of blood T cells in healthy people across ages. For the second PCR, which ran for about 7 to 11 cycles, a sample-barcoded 5' primer and a J-beta primer mix were used. TCRdb re-analysed the 5' RACE reads in MiXCR, keeping a single row per CDR3 protein. This sample has 700,000 to 900,000 distinct CDR3 sequences, with roughly 24% found just once. This CDR3 spans 18 amino acids. The germline gives CDR1 MNHEY, CDR2 SMNVEV (reference sequence). The V end lost 4 bases, the J end lost 0 bases, and 21 bases lay between the germline ends. The sample also formed part of further work on T cells of mothers and their children.

The TCR originated in a boy aged 5-17 years in good health. The chain carries TRBV27 and TRBJ1-2, with unresolved D. The sample consisted of blood. The CDR3 DNA reads TGTGCCAGCAGTTCTACCGACCCCGACCTAGGAGCTAACTATGGCTACACCTTC. Its translation is CASSSTDPDLGANYGYTF.